Below, one TCR beta chain is given with its context. Its target is not known. PCR employed 60 Vbeta and 13 Jbeta primers. Only in-frame clones appear in the TCRdb table, and some are missing; sequencing was by immunoSEQ multiplex PCR. The repertoire includes about 120,000 clones, around 60% of them detected once, and 9% to 10% sits in the top ten. The entry originates in a study of cytomegalovirus exposure and HLA in healthy donors. Study conclusions and caveats: CMV antigen specificity was confirmed in vitro for a few CMV-associated chains. Reportedly, cytomegalovirus status was diagnosed with high sensitivity and specificity. Further analysis, carried out later, found HLA-associated TCR beta chains more clonally expanded than equally common other chains.

The origin of this receptor is a middle-aged man in good health and CMV-seropositive. Sequenced sample: PBMCs.

The CDR3: CASSPGLAEETQYF. The CDR3 coding sequence is TGTGCCAGCAGCCCCGGACTAGCGGAAGAGACCCAGTACTTC. This chain uses TRBV7-9 with TRBJ2-5, with 10 positions matching TRBD2. V shed 5 bases, J shed 3 bases, and the junction held 3 bases outside the gene matches. Germline V gives CDR1 SEHNR, CDR2 FQNEAQ (reference sequence). The CDR3 loop spans 14 amino acids.